This T cell receptor beta chain was obtained from a study of shared clonotypes between healthy human individuals (dated by TCRdb to the early 2020s). Regarding the research as a whole: The cohort comprised a couple of women and a few men aged 18 to 49 years. To increase sequencing depth and limit assay-specific biases, different laboratories used diverse techniques to prepare libraries and sequence TCR repertoires. Blood TCR repertoires of about 5 healthy adults were deeply sequenced to estimate repertoire size and the extent of clonotype sharing between individuals. Per donor, three plates each were used for CD4 naive and CD4 memory, two for CD8 naive, and one for CD8 memory. Each donor's leukapheresis produced roughly between roughly 0.85 and 9.5 billion PBMCs.

Relative to germline, V is missing 4 bases and J is missing 5 bases, with 7 bases of the junction outside any gene match. The CDR3 numbers 16 residues from cysteine through phenylalanine. Of the read, only the CDR3 DNA is kept; its 48 bases are in frame from base 1. As encoded in the germline V gene, CDR1 is LGHNA while CDR2 is YNFKEQ. The donors were healthy, HIV-negative adults who had no recently reported acute infections or vaccinations. Every donor was a Caucasian adult residing in Nashville, Tennessee, USA. CD4+ T cells were enriched by magnetic negative selection; naive cells were then positively selected on CD45RA, and the negative fraction formed the memory subset. After blood collection by leukapheresis, PBMCs were isolated using Ficoll-Histopaque density gradient centrifugation and then cryopreserved in the vapor phase of liquid nitrogen. Analytical flow cytometry was used to check the purity and quantity of every magnetically sorted T cell population. Genomic DNA was isolated from every sorted fraction and measured by UV absorbance on a Nanodrop 2000c.

TCR CDR3 regions were amplified from genomic DNA by multiplex PCR using the deep immunoSEQ assay. Extracted genomic DNA from each cell subset was spread evenly across all wells of several immunoSEQ 96-well plates, with each plate serving as a replicate. For sorted subsets, each replicate PCR was loaded with about 0.2 ug genomic DNA, equivalent to 30,000 or so T cell genomes. Purified libraries were quantified with a Qubit 3.0 fluorometer, sized on a Bioanalyzer 2100, and re-quantified with the KAPA Library Quantification kit. A separate single-read 150-cycle Illumina NextSeq 550 flow cell was used to sequence each immunoSEQ 96-well plate. As for the original processing: The immunoSEQ output contained only junctional sequences without quality scores, so filtering could not match that applied to full-length reads. To assign V/J genes and CDR3, sequences were annotated against IMGT germline references using PyIR, a Python wrapper for IgBLAST v1.9. Reads were removed for weak V/J assignments (E-value above 1e-6), missing CDR3, stop codons, out-of-frame junctions, or ambiguous translated residues. V3J clonotypes were defined as sequences sharing the same inferred V gene, J gene, and CDR3 amino acid sequence. The percentage overlap between two repertoires was calculated by dividing the number of shared unique clonotypes by the size of the smaller repertoire. RTK rarefaction, the Chao1 estimator, and Recon v2.1 estimates of unobserved clonotypes were used to assess repertoire richness. OLGA was used to compute generation probabilities for all TCRbeta clonotypes that the gDNA method yielded from a few donors. The immuneACCESS repertoire file appears here via TCRdb, limited to in-frame rearrangements. These files lack a portion of the clones; in checked studies, under half of the deficit traces to unresolved V genes, and the cause of the others is not known. Clonal size and the V and J genes are those of that table, whereas D and trimming came from the DNA. The sample table lists about 2.4 million clones, approximately 93% of them with a count of one. The top ten constitute about 0.39% of the sample.

What the work shows at the level of the full study, not this receptor alone: Only blood was sampled, and tissue TCR repertoires likely differ from those in blood. Even with the large sequencing depth, rarefaction of the sorted-subset datasets indicated that sequencing was incomplete. Based on pairwise subsampling, the degree of clonotype sharing among donors was expected to be affected by sequencing depth. The small number of donors limited the genetic and exposure-history diversity represented. Across a few donors, approximately 5% of naive CD4, approximately 4% of naive CD8, under 2.5% of memory CD4, and roughly 0.41% of memory CD8 clonotypes were shared. Higher generation probabilities were observed for clonotypes shared by all four sorted-subset donors than for non-shared clonotypes. Naive subsets generally had larger estimated clonotype richness than memory subsets.

Of note for this clone: The target of this receptor is not known. No much larger clone is present one base from it, and per-base qualities are unavailable.

Sequencing input: naive CD4+ T cells from PBMCs. What this sample's cell subset or site label stands for: CD45RA+ positively selected. This receptor chain uses TRBV4-2 and TRBJ2-7; TRBD2 fits 14 bases in the junction. The clonotype comes from a man between 18 and 35 years old in good health. Some clones in this sample may be carry-over from other donors' samples. Here the CDR3 is given as CASSPKRGLAGDEQYF. The DNA is as follows: TGTGCCAGCAGCCCGAAGAGGGGACTAGCGGGAGACGAGCAGTACTTC.